What follows describes a single TCR beta chain. This sample stems from a study of blood T cell repertoires in COVID-19. Study summary: Sites in the United States, Italy and Spain provided acute and convalescent COVID-19 samples.

V was shortened by 4 bases and J by 3 bases, with 25 bases between the two germline ends. The CDR3 covers 19 residues. In germline, CDR1 is WSHSY, CDR2 SAAADI. The protocol was immunoSEQ multiplex PCR, while the TCRdb copy is restricted to in-frame clones and leaves out a portion. The sample holds 180,000 or so clones, about 89% seen once. The chain uses TRBV10-2 and TRBJ1-5, with a weak D call TRBD1 (6 bases). This sequence was found in a man between 65 and 80 years old with acute or convalescent COVID-19. Sequenced sample: peripheral blood. The CDR3 here is CASSVPRTEGSGFNQPQHF. As DNA, the CDR3 is TGCGCCAGCAGTGTCCCCCGGACAGAGGGGTCCGGGTTCAATCAGCCCCAGCATTTT.